A single sample is the source of the 13 T cell receptor beta chains below, sequenced in a study of T-cell memory formation after mild COVID-19. One entry per CDR3 protein, called by TCRdb with MiXCR from the 5' RACE reads. The sample has 400,000 or so distinct CDR3 sequences, around 19% seen once. Material for sequencing was PBMCs or a T cell subset sorted from them (not recorded which). These TCRs come from an adult woman who had mild COVID-19 (a few samples of this study predate the infection). Cell type and time point are not known.

J is TRBJ1-1 and V is TRBV11-2; maybe TRBD1 (5 bases). With 5 bases removed from V and 1 base from J, the gap between germline ends came to 14 bases. Germline V CDR1 and CDR2: SGHAT, FQNNGV. This CDR3 spans 15 amino acids. The CDR3 spells CASSLRVLGNTEAFF. As DNA, the CDR3 is TGTGCCAGCAGCCTCAGGGTTTTGGGGAACACTGAAGCTTTCTTT.

The sample holds a few counts of this clonotype. The chain has TRBV4-1 and TRBJ1-1; D is ambiguous. The germline V gene encodes CDR1 MGHRA and CDR2 YSYEKL. CDR3 size: 13 residues. Trimming took 0 bases from V and 1 from J, leaving 3 bases between them. The CDR3: CASSQDENTEAFF. CDR3 nucleotide sequence: TGCGCCAGCAGCCAAGATGAGAACACTGAAGCTTTCTTT.

This clonotype was seen ten or more times. This chain uses TRBV29-1 with TRBJ2-7; 8 bases map to TRBD2. Germline CDR1 SQVTM, CDR2 ANQGSEA. V was clipped by 2 bases and J by 2 bases; unmatched bases: 5. This CDR3 has 14 amino acids. The CDR3 loop reads CSVESGGPPYEQYF. The CDR3 DNA sequence: TGCAGCGTTGAATCGGGGGGGCCCCCCTACGAGCAGTACTTC.

Only a few counts were recorded for this clonotype. V and J are TRBV19 and TRBJ1-6; TRBD1 matches at 8 bases. Germline lookup yields CDR1 LNHDA and CDR2 SQIVND (reference sequence). The V and J ends lost 5 bases and 10 bases, in that order; junction bases with no gene match: 10. The CDR3 covers 15 residues. CDR3 nucleotide sequence: TGTGCCAGTAGTTCCCAGACAGGGGATGGATCACCCCTCCACTTT. This gives the protein CASSSQTGDGSPLHF.

The rearrangement uses TRBV30 and TRBJ1-1; possibly TRBD1 for D (5 bases). Trimming stripped 4 bases from V and 8 bases from J, with 14 bases between. Germline V CDR1 and CDR2: GTSNPN, SVGIG (reference sequence). CDR3 length: 12 amino acids. The CDR3 spells CAWTKRGTEAFF. The CDR3 DNA reads as TGTGCCTGGACCAAAAGGGGAACGGAAGCTTTCTTT.

J is TRBJ2-7 and V is TRBV25-1, with D possibly being TRBD1 (5 bases). V lost 5 bases and J lost 2, with 16 bases in between. CDR3 length equals 15 residues. Germline CDR1 is MGHDK and CDR2 is SYGVNS. CDR3 DNA sequence: TGTGCCAGCAGTAATATCGTCCAGGGTACCTACGAGCAGTACTTC. Translating it yields CASSNIVQGTYEQYF.

In its sample, this clonotype was seen a few times. The chain joins TRBV20-1 to TRBJ2-7, with D tentatively TRBD1 (6 bases). The germline gives CDR1 DFQATT, CDR2 SNEGSKA (reference sequence). V dropped 5 bases and J dropped 8 bases, with 31 bases sitting between them. This CDR3 is built from 17 residues. The CDR3 DNA is TGCAGTGCTGCCCTCCGGGGCAGGGGCAGAGGAGATGGACAGCAGTACTTC. It translates to CSAALRGRGRGDGQQYF.

The chain uses TRBV15 and TRBJ2-3; unclear D gene. The V end was cut by 8 bases, the J end by 1 base, with 16 bases between. This CDR3 is 15 amino acids long. From germline, CDR1 is LNHNV and CDR2 YYDKDF (reference sequence). The CDR3 coding sequence is TGTGCCACCCTCTCGGCTGGCACTGGCACAGATACGCAGTATTTT. Its protein is CATLSAGTGTDTQYF. Using reference TRBV15 and TRBJ2-3 for the parts outside the CDR3, the full variable domain is DAMVIQNPRYQVTQFGKPVTLSCSQTLNHNVMYWYQQKSSQAPKLLFHYYDKDFNNEADTPDNFQSRRPNTSFCFLDIRSPGLGDTAMYLCATLSAGTGTDTQYFGPGTRLTVL.

This chain uses TRBV6-5 with TRBJ1-2; no firm D call. Per the germline V gene, CDR1 is MNHEY and CDR2 is SVGAGI. With 7 bases removed from V and 4 bases from J, the gap between germline ends came to 19 bases. The CDR3 contains 15 residues. The CDR3 region has the DNA TGTGCCAGCACCTACGGTGGACGGGAAGCCTATGGCTACACCTTC. It codes for CASTYGGREAYGYTF.

This clonotype was counted ten times or more. The chain links TRBV15 to TRBJ2-6; D gene unclear. The CDR3 sequence is 16 residues long. CDR1 LNHNV and CDR2 YYDKDF come from the germline V gene (reference sequence). With 3 bases removed from V and 0 bases from J, the gap between germline ends came to 9 bases. This CDR3 reads CATSRQSTSGANVLTF. In DNA, the CDR3 is TGTGCCACCAGCAGGCAGTCTACCTCTGGGGCCAACGTCCTGACTTTC.

As to this clonotype: A junction boundary mismatches the germline segment, possibly from a read error. This chain links TRBV7-7 with TRBJ2-3, with D unresolved. The CDR3 contains 16 residues. Germline V gene data show CDR1 as SSHAT and CDR2 as FNYEAQ (reference sequence). CDR3 nucleotide sequence: TGTGCTAGCAGCCCCTATCTAGGCGAGATCACATATACGCAGTATTTT. Amino acid sequence: CASSPYLGEITYTQYF.

This clonotype was observed a handful of times. This sequence joins TRBV12-3 or TRBV12-4 and TRBJ2-5; D remains ambiguous. The CDR3 is 13 amino acids. The V end lost 2 bases, the J end lost 3 bases, and 7 bases lay between the germline ends. CDR3 DNA sequence: TGTGCCAGCAGTTTACAGGAAAAAGAGACCCAGTACTTC. Protein: CASSLQEKETQYF.

V and J are TRBV12-3 or TRBV12-4 and TRBJ1-4, with D maybe TRBD1 (6 bases). This CDR3 is 18 amino acids long. Between the trimmed V and J ends, which lost 3 bases and 10 bases, there was a span of 27 bases. For the CDR3, the DNA is TGTGCCAGCAGTTTGAGCCACACAGGGAACGGCGCGCGGCCAAAACTGTTTTTT. Protein: CASSLSHTGNGARPKLFF.